The 21 T cell receptor beta chains in this list originate from one sample, sequenced in a study of cytomegalovirus exposure and HLA in healthy donors. PCR was performed using 60 Vbeta and 13 Jbeta primers. Clones were sequenced by immunoSEQ multiplex PCR, and TCRdb holds only the in-frame ones, with some missing. Its listing shows 95,000 to 150,000 clones. Material: PBMCs. The receptors derive from a young man in good health and CMV-seronegative.

The rearrangement links TRBV10-3 to TRBJ1-2; TRBD1 matches 10 bases. The CDR3 spans 13 residues. With V trimmed by 8 bases and J by 6 bases, 6 bases remained unmatched. Looked up from germline, CDR1 is ENHRY and CDR2 is SYGVKD. CDR3 nucleotides: TGTGCCATCTTAGGACAGGGGGATGATGGCTACACCTTC. This sequence encodes CAILGQGDDGYTF.

The chain employs TRBV6-5 and TRBJ1-2; 10 bases match TRBD1. Trimming removed 2 bases from V and 5 bases from J; junction bases left unmatched: 8. The CDR3 length is 16 residues. The germline V gene has CDR1 MNHEY and CDR2 SVGAGI. The CDR3 sequence: CASSYQRDRGQYGYTF. The CDR3 region has the DNA TGTGCCAGCAGTTACCAGAGGGACAGGGGTCAATATGGCTACACCTTC.

This rearrangement joins TRBV28 to TRBJ2-7; 9 nucleotides agree with TRBD2. The CDR3 consists of 17 residues. Germline-derived CDR1 and CDR2 are MDHEN and SYDVKM. Losses at the gene ends were 10 bases for V and 2 bases for J; bases not matched to a gene: 18. CDR3 nucleotide sequence: TGTGCCACCAAAAACGGGGTTTTAGCGGGAGTCCCCTACGAGCAGTACTTC. This codes for CATKNGVLAGVPYEQYF.

This rearrangement joins TRBV19 to TRBJ2-1; TRBD2 might be the D (5 bases). Germline CDR1 is LNHDA and CDR2 is SQIVND (reference sequence). Trimming left V 6 bases short and J 9 bases short, with 15 bases between. The CDR3 contains 13 residues. The CDR3 nucleotides are TGTGCCAGTAGGCCGGACTGGGCGAGTGAGCAGTTCTTC. As protein: CASRPDWASEQFF.

The rearrangement uses TRBV5-1 and TRBJ2-5, with 8 nucleotides matching TRBD2. After removal of 3 bases from V and 2 bases from J, the junction contained 3 bases not matched to a gene. This CDR3 has 14 residues. Germline V gives CDR1 SGHRS, CDR2 YFSETQ. The CDR3, as DNA: TGCGCCAGCAGCTGGAGCGGGGGACAAGAGACCCAGTACTTC. Protein product: CASSWSGGQETQYF. Full variable domain (remainder filled in from reference TRBV5-1 and TRBJ2-5): KAGVTQTPRYLIKTRGQQVTLSCSPISGHRSVSWYQQTPGQGLQFLFEYFSETQRNKGNFPGRFSGRQFSNSRSEMNVSTLELGDSALYLCASSWSGGQETQYFGPGTRLLVL.

The chain recombines TRBV5-1 with TRBJ2-5; D gene uncertain. CDR1 and CDR2 from the germline V gene are SGHRS and YFSETQ. The V end was cut by 4 bases, the J end by 4 bases, with 23 bases between. The length of the CDR3 is 17 residues. The CDR3 loop reads CASSPDPRKLILETQYF. In DNA, the CDR3 is TGCGCCAGCAGCCCTGACCCAAGGAAACTAATATTAGAGACCCAGTACTTC. The whole variable domain, filled in from reference TRBV5-1 and TRBJ2-5, reads KAGVTQTPRYLIKTRGQQVTLSCSPISGHRSVSWYQQTPGQGLQFLFEYFSETQRNKGNFPGRFSGRQFSNSRSEMNVSTLELGDSALYLCASSPDPRKLILETQYFGPGTRLLVL.

The chain uses TRBV6-1 and TRBJ1-2; 8 nucleotides agree with TRBD1. V lost 4 bases, J lost 8 bases, and 12 bases stayed unmatched. The CDR3 is made up of 15 amino acids. Germline V gene sequence: CDR1 MNHNS, CDR2 SASEGT. Written as DNA, the CDR3 is TGTGCCAGCAGTGCTGCTACAGGGGGAGTCTGGGGCTACACCTTC. Its protein product is CASSAATGGVWGYTF.

The CDR3 DNA sequence: TGCGCCAGCAGCCGGGGGACAGGGGGCTTTGCTAATGAAAAACTGTTTTTT. Its translation is CASSRGTGGFANEKLFF. The chain combines TRBV5-1 with TRBJ1-4; 12 bases match TRBD1. V was clipped by 4 bases and J by 3 bases; unmatched bases: 7. Germline V gene sequence: CDR1 SGHRS, CDR2 YFSETQ. The CDR3 has 17 residues.

With respect to this clone: Germline and junction disagree at one end, which may indicate a read error. The V call is TRBV7-7, the J call TRBJ2-2, with D tentatively TRBD2 (5 bases). The CDR3 contains 15 residues. Germline CDR1 SSHAT, CDR2 FNYEAQ (reference sequence). CDR3 DNA: TGTGCTAGCAGCTTAGGCCCCCGGGGCACCGGGGAGCTGTTTTTT. As protein: CASSLGPRGTGELFF.

The rearrangement joins TRBV7-2 to TRBJ2-2; TRBD2 aligns across 9 bases. Germline assignment: CDR1 SGHTA and CDR2 FQGNSA. V trimming: 1 base; J trimming: 1 base; junction bases outside the gene matches: 1. The CDR3 extends over 16 amino acids. The CDR3 protein is CASSLVLAGNTGELFF. The CDR3, as DNA: TGTGCCAGCAGCTTAGTACTAGCGGGGAACACCGGGGAGCTGTTTTTT.

The V call is TRBV5-1, the J call TRBJ1-2, with a tentative D call TRBD1 (5 bases). This CDR3 comprises 14 residues. Germline CDR1 SGHRS, CDR2 YFSETQ. V dropped 0 bases and J dropped 7 bases, with 13 bases sitting between them. The CDR3 DNA follows: TGCGCCAGCAGCTTGGCCGGTAGGGGAAGTGGCTACACCTTC. It encodes CASSLAGRGSGYTF.

V gene TRBV10-1 combines with J gene TRBJ2-7, with D unresolved. Germline-derived CDR1 and CDR2 are WNHNN and SYGVQD (reference sequence). The CDR3 is 13 residues long. V was pared by 3 bases and J by 4 bases, with 10 bases between. CDR3 nucleotide sequence: TGCGCCAGCAGTGATAATCGGAGATACGAGCAGTACTTC. The encoded protein is CASSDNRRYEQYF.

The J gene is TRBJ2-1, the V gene TRBV5-1; D is possibly TRBD2 (5 bases). The CDR3 length is 15 residues. V shed 0 bases and J shed 2 bases, with 9 bases lying between them. CDR1 and CDR2 (germline): SGHRS, YFSETQ. In DNA form, the CDR3 reads TGCGCCAGCAGCTTGGACCTAGCAGCCTACAATGAGCAGTTCTTC. Its protein product is CASSLDLAAYNEQFF.

The chain employs TRBV7-3 and TRBJ2-6; perhaps TRBD2 as D (5 bases). The CDR3 spans 16 residues. The V and J ends lost 1 base and 2 bases respectively, with 9 bases between them. Per the germline V gene, CDR1 is SGHTA and CDR2 is FQGTGA. CDR3 amino acids: CASSLKAGAGANVLTF. The CDR3 DNA is TGTGCCAGCAGCTTAAAGGCGGGCGCTGGGGCCAACGTCCTGACTTTC. Using reference TRBV7-3 and TRBJ2-6 for the parts outside the CDR3, the full variable domain is GAGVSQTPSNKVTEKGKYVELRCDPISGHTALYWYRQSLGQGPEFLIYFQGTGAADDSGLPNDRFFAVRPEGSVSTLKIQRTERGDSAVYLCASSLKAGAGANVLTFGAGSRLTVL.

The chain recombines TRBV2 with TRBJ2-2; a possible D gene is TRBD2 (6 bases). Between the trimmed V and J ends, which lost 9 bases and 0 bases, there was a span of 11 bases. There are 14 residues in the CDR3. Germline loops: CDR1 SNHLY, CDR2 FYNNEI. Here the CDR3 reads CARRDVANTGELFF. The CDR3 DNA is TGTGCCAGGCGGGACGTCGCGAACACCGGGGAGCTGTTTTTT.

The V gene is TRBV7-2, the J gene TRBJ1-1; 8 bases fit TRBD1. V lost 5 bases, J lost 5 bases, and 7 bases stayed unmatched. The germline gives CDR1 SGHTA, CDR2 FQGNSA. CDR3 length: 14 amino acids. The CDR3 nucleotides are TGTGCCAGCAGCCCCCTTACAGGGGGGACTGAAGCTTTCTTT. Its translation is CASSPLTGGTEAFF.

The chain has TRBV19 and TRBJ1-5, with TRBD1 as a possible D gene (6 bases). This CDR3 comprises 14 residues. Germline V CDR1 and CDR2: LNHDA, SQIVND (reference sequence). V was pared by 7 bases and J by 3 bases, with 13 bases between. The CDR3 region has the DNA TGTGCCAGTAATTTGGACAGTTTCAATCAGCCCCAGCATTTT. Encoded protein: CASNLDSFNQPQHF.

Concerning this clone: At the DNA level, this CDR3 is encoded by other sequences in the same sample as well. The chain is built from TRBV9 and TRBJ2-5; the match to TRBD2 covers 10 bases. This CDR3 region has 15 residues. Trimming took 0 bases from V and 8 from J; bases not matched to a gene: 7. Germline CDR1 SGDLS, CDR2 YYNGEE. CDR3 sequence reads: CASSVVAGGSETQYF. The CDR3 nucleotides are TGTGCCAGCAGCGTAGTAGCGGGAGGATCCGAAACCCAGTACTTC.

The chain recombines TRBV6-5 with TRBJ1-2; D is undetermined. The CDR3 spans 14 residues. Germline V CDR1 and CDR2: MNHEY, SVGAGI. V was shortened by 0 bases and J by 4 bases, with 9 bases between the two germline ends. CDR3 DNA: TGTGCCAGCAGTTACTCGAACAGCATCTATGGCTACACCTTC. Protein product: CASSYSNSIYGYTF.

The rearrangement links TRBV27 to TRBJ2-1, with a weak D call TRBD2 (6 bases). The V end lost 10 bases, the J end lost 0 bases, and 22 bases lay between the germline ends. CDR3 length equals 17 residues. Germline V gene lookup returns CDR1 MNHEY and CDR2 SMNVEV (reference sequence). The CDR3 is CATSINRRVSSYNEQFF. Written as DNA, the CDR3 is TGTGCCACCTCAATTAACCGGAGGGTAAGCTCCTACAATGAGCAGTTCTTC.

As regards this clone: Germline and junction disagree at one end, which may indicate a read error. The V and J genes are TRBV5-1 and TRBJ2-1; possibly TRBD2 for D (5 bases). This CDR3 spans 13 amino acids. CDR1 is SGHRS, CDR2 YFSETQ, per germline. This CDR3 is CAGSPTSYNEQFF. DNA of the CDR3: TGCGCCGGCAGCCCTACTAGTTACAATGAGCAGTTCTTC. Together with reference TRBV5-1 and TRBJ2-1, the CDR3 gives the full variable domain: KAGVTQTPRYLIKTRGQQVTLSCSPISGHRSVSWYQQTPGQGLQFLFEYFSETQRNKGNFPGRFSGRQFSNSRSEMNVSTLELGDSALYLCAGSPTSYNEQFFGPGTRLTVL.